This T cell receptor (beta chain) is drawn from a study of blood T cell repertoires in COVID-19. On the study more broadly: The analysed material was cDNA or gDNA that came from T cells, B-cell-depleted T cells, or PBMCs.

J was trimmed by 7 bases and V by 4 bases; bases with no gene match: 12. The CDR3 extends over 18 amino acids. Per germline, CDR1 MGHRA and CDR2 YSYEKL. TCRdb's table, derived via immunoSEQ multiplex PCR, lists solely in-frame clones and lacks some. The table includes 150,000 to 200,000 clones, 65% to 90% detected once. Input material: peripheral blood. V gene TRBV4-1 combines with J gene TRBJ2-2, with 13 bases aligning to TRBD2. The source is a man in his fifties or sixties with acute or convalescent COVID-19. Here the CDR3 reads CASSLTQPTSGRVGELFF. For the CDR3, the DNA is TGCGCCAGCAGCCTCACCCAGCCCACTAGCGGGAGGGTCGGGGAGCTGTTTTTT.